This T cell receptor beta chain was captured by sequencing in a study of blood T cell repertoires in COVID-19. Looking at the study overall: The analysed material was cDNA or gDNA that came from T cells, B-cell-depleted T cells, or PBMCs.

Trimming left V 6 bases short and J 7 bases short, with 21 bases between. Per germline, CDR1 SQVTM and CDR2 ANQGSEA. This CDR3 spans 14 amino acids. Clones were sequenced by immunoSEQ multiplex PCR, and TCRdb holds only the in-frame ones, with some missing. The sample contains 180,000 or so clones, 85% to 90% of which appear only once. The chain employs TRBV29-1 and TRBJ1-2, with D perhaps matching TRBD1 (6 bases). The sample taken for sequencing was peripheral blood. The sequence was collected from a man in his fifties or sixties with acute or convalescent COVID-19. This chain's CDR3 is CSVGRAGALGGYTF. DNA of the CDR3: TGCAGCGTGGGGAGGGCAGGGGCTCTAGGTGGCTACACCTTC.